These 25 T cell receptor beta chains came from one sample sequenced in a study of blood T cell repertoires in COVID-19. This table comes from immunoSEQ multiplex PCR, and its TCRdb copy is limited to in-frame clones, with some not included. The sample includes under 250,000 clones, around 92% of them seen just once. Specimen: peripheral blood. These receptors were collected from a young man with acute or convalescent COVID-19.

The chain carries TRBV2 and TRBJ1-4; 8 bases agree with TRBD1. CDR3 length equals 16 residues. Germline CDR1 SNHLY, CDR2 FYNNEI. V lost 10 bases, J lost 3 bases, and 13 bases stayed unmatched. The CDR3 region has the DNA TGTGCCAAAGGACAGGGCCGCGGAGTGTCTAATGAAAAACTGTTTTTT. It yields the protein CAKGQGRGVSNEKLFF.

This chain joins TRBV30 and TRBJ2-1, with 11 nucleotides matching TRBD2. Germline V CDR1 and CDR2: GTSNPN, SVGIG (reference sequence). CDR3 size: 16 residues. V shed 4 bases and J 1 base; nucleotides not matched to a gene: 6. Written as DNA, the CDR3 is TGTGCCTGGACTAGCGGGAGGACGGCTTCCTACAATGAGCAGTTCTTC. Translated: CAWTSGRTASYNEQFF.

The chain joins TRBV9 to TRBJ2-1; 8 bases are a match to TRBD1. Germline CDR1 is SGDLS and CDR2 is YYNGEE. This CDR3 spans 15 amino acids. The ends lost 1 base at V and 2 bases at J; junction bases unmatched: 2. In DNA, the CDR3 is TGTGCCAGCAGCGTAAGACAGGGGACCTACAATGAGCAGTTCTTC. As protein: CASSVRQGTYNEQFF.

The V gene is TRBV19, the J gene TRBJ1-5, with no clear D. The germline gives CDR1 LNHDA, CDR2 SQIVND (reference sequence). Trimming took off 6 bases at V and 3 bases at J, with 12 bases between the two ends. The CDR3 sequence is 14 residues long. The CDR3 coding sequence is TGTGCCAGTAGGCGGGCAGGTCTCAATCAGCCCCAGCATTTT. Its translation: CASRRAGLNQPQHF.

DNA for the CDR3: TGTGCCAGCAGCTTCCAGGGGGCGCAGAACACTGAAGCTTTCTTT. It is translated as CASSFQGAQNTEAFF. V is TRBV3-1 (or the pseudogene TRBV3-2) and J is TRBJ1-1; 8 bases agree with TRBD1. The CDR3 is 15 residues long. The J segment lost 1 base and the V segment lost 5 bases, leaving 6 bases of the junction unmatched. Germline V lookup: CDR1 LGHDT, CDR2 YNNKEL (reference sequence).

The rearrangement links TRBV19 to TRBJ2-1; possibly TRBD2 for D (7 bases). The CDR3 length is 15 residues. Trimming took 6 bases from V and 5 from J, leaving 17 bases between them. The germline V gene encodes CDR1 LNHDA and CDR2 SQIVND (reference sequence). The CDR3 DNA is TGTGCCAGTAGCACCTACCGGGGGGCCCACAATGAGCAGTTCTTC. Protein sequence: CASSTYRGAHNEQFF.

The CDR3 bases are TGTGCCAGCTCTTTTCAGGGTGCAACTAATGAAAAACTGTTTTTT. Translation gives CASSFQGATNEKLFF. The gene calls are TRBV6-5 and TRBJ1-4; D might be TRBD1 (5 bases). The germline CDR1 and CDR2 sequences are MNHEY and SVGAGI. V was trimmed by 8 bases and J by 0 bases, leaving 13 bases between them. The CDR3 is made up of 15 amino acids.

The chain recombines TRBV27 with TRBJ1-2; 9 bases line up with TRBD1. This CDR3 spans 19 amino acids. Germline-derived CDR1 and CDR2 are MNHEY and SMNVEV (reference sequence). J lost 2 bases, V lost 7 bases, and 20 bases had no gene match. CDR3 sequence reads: CASKSRGGDRAAGNYGYTF. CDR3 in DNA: TGTGCCAGCAAAAGCAGAGGGGGGGACAGGGCCGCGGGAAACTATGGCTACACCTTC.

CDR3 protein: CASSLPKTGISYEQYF. CDR3 nucleotides: TGTGCCAGCAGTCTGCCGAAAACAGGAATCTCCTACGAGCAGTACTTC. The rearrangement joins TRBV28 to TRBJ2-7, with a tentative D call TRBD1 (5 bases). V dropped 5 bases and J dropped 0 bases, with 17 bases sitting between them. The CDR3 has 16 residues. Per germline, CDR1 MDHEN and CDR2 SYDVKM.

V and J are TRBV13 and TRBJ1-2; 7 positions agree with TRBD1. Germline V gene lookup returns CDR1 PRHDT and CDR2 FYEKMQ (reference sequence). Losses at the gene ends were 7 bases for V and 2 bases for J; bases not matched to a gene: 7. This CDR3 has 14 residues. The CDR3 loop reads CASTGTGVNYGYTF. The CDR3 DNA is TGTGCCAGCACGGGTACAGGGGTGAACTATGGCTACACCTTC.

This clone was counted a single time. The CDR3 is CAWSVLYRNYEQYF. The CDR3 DNA sequence: TGTGCCTGGAGTGTACTGTACAGGAACTACGAGCAGTACTTC. V usage is TRBV30 and J usage is TRBJ2-7, with D possibly being TRBD1 (5 bases). Trimming took off 0 bases at V and 3 bases at J, with 12 bases between the two ends. Germline V CDR1 and CDR2: GTSNPN, SVGIG (reference sequence). The CDR3 runs 14 residues.

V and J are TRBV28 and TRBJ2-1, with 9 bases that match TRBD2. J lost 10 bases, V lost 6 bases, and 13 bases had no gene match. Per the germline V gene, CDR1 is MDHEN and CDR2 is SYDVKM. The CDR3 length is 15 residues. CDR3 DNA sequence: TGTGCCAGCAGCCCCGGTGGCGGGGGGGCTTTAGAGCAGTTCTTC. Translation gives CASSPGGGGALEQFF.

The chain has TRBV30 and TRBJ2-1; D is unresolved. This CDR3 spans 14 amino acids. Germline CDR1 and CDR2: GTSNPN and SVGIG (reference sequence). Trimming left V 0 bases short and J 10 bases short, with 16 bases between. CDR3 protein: CAWSVSSRVHEQFF. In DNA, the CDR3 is TGTGCCTGGAGTGTATCCTCGAGAGTTCACGAGCAGTTCTTC.

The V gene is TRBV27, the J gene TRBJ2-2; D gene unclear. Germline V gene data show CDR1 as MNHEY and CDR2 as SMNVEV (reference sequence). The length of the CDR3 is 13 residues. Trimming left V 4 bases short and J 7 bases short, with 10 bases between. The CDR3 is CASSSYRYGELFF. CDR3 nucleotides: TGTGCCAGCAGTTCATACAGATACGGGGAGCTGTTTTTT.

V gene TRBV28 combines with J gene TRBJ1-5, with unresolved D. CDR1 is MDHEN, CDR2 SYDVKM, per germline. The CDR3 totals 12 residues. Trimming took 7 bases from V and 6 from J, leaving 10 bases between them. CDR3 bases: TGTGCCAGCACCCTGGCGGGTCAGCCCCAGCATTTT. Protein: CASTLAGQPQHF. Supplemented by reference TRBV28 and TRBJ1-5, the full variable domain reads DVKVTQSSRYLVKRTGEKVFLECVQDMDHENMFWYRQDPGLGLRLIYFSYDVKMKEKGDIPEGYSVSREKKERFSLILESASTNQTSMYLCASTLAGQPQHFGDGTRLSIL.

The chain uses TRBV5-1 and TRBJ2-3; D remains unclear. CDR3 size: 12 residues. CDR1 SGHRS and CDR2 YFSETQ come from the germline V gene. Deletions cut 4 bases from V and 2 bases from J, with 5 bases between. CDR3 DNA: TGCGCCAGCAGCCTAGACACAGATACGCAGTATTTT. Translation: CASSLDTDTQYF.

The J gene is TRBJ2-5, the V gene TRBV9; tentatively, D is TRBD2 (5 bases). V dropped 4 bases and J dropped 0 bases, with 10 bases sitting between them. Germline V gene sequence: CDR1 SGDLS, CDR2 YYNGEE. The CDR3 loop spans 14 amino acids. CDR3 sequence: CASSSDGNQETQYF. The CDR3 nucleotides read TGTGCCAGCAGCTCAGACGGGAACCAAGAGACCCAGTACTTC.

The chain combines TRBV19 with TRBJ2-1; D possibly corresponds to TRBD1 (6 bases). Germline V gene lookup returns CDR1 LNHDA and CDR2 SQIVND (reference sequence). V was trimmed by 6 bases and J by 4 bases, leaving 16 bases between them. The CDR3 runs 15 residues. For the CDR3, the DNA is TGTGCCAGTAGGACCACACCGACAGGATACAATGAGCAGTTCTTC. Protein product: CASRTTPTGYNEQFF.

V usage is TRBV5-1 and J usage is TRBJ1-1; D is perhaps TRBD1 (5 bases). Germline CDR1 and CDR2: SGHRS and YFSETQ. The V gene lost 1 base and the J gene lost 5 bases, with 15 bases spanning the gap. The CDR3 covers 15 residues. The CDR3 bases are TGCGCCAGCAGCTTGAACACCGGGGGAGGGACTGAAGCTTTCTTT. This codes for CASSLNTGGGTEAFF.

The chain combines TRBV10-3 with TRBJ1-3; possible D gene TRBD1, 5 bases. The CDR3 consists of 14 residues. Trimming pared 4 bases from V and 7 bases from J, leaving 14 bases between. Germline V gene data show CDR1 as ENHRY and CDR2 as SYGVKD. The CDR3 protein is CAISGQGRGNTIYF. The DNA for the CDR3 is TGTGCCATCAGTGGGCAGGGAAGGGGCAACACCATATATTTT.

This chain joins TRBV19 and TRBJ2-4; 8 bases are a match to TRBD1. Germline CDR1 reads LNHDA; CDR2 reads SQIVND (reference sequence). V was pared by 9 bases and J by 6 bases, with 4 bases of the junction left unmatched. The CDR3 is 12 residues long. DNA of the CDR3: TGTGCCAGCCGGACAGGGTTAAACATTCAGTACTTC. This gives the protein CASRTGLNIQYF.

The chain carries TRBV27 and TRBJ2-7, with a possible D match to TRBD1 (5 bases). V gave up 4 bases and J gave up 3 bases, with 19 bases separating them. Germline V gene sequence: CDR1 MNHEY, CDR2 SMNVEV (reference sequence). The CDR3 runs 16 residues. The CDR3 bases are TGTGCCAGCAGTTCCACCAAGTTAGGACAAATCTACGAGCAGTACTTC. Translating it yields CASSSTKLGQIYEQYF.

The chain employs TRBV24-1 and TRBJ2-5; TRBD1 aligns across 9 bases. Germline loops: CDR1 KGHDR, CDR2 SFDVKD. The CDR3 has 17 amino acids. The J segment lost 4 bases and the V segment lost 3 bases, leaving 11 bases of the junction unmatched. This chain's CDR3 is CATSDPPRTGDGETQYF. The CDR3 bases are TGTGCCACCAGTGATCCACCCCGGACAGGGGACGGAGAGACCCAGTACTTC.

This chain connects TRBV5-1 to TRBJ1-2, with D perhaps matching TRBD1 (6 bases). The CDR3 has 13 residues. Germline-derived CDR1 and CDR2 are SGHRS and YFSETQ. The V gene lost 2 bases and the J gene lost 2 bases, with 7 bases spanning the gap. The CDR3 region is CASSFGQNYGYTF. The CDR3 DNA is TGCGCCAGCAGCTTTGGACAGAACTATGGCTACACCTTC.

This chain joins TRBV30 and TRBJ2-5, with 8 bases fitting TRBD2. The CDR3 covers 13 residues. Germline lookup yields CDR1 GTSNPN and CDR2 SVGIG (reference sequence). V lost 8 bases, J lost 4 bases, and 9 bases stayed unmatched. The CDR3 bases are TGTGCCAGCTCGCGGGAGGTTCCAGAGACCCAGTACTTC. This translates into CASSREVPETQYF.